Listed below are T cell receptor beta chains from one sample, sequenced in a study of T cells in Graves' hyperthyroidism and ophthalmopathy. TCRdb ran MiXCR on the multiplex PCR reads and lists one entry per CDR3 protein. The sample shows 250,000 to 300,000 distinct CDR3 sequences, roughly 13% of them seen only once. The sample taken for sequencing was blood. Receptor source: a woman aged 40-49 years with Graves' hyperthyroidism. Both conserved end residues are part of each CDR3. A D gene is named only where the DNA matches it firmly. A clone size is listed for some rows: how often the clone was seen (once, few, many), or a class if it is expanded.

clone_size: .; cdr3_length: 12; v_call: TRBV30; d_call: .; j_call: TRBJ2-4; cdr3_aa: CAFKHGENIQYF; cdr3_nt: TGTGCCTTTAAGCACGGGGAAAACATTCAGTACTTC
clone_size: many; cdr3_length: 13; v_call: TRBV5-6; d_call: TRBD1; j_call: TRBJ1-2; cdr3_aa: CASSPGQSHGYTF; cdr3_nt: TGTGCCAGCAGCCCGGGACAGTCCCATGGCTACACCTTC
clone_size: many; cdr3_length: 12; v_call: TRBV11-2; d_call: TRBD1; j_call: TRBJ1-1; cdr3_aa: CASQGGGTEAFF; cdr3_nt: TGTGCCAGCCAGGGGGGAGGCACTGAAGCTTTCTTT
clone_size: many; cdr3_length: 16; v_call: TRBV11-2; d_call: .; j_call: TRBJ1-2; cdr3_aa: CASSPGLKQGHRGYTF; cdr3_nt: TGTGCCAGCAGCCCCGGCCTTAAACAGGGACATCGTGGCTACACCTTC
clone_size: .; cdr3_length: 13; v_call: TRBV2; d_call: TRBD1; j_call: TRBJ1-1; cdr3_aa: CASKLTGTGEAFF; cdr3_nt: TGTGCCAGCAAACTTACCGGGACAGGGGAAGCTTTCTTT
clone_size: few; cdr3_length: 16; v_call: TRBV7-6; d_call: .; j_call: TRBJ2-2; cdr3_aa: CASSFFLTGATGELFF; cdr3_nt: TGTGCCAGCAGCTTCTTTTTAACGGGAGCGACCGGGGAGCTGTTTTTT
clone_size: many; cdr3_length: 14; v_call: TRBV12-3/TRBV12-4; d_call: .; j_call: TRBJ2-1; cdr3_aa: CASREYRGDNEQFF; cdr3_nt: TGTGCCAGCAGGGAATACCGAGGGGACAATGAGCAGTTCTTC
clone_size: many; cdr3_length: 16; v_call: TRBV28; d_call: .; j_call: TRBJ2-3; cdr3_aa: CASSPLTSPGTDTQYF; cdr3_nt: TGTGCCAGCAGTCCCTTAACTAGCCCGGGCACAGATACGCAGTATTTT
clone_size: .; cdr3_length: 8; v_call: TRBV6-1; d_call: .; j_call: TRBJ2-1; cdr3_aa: CASDEQFF; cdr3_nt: TGTGCCTCCGATGAGCAGTTCTTC
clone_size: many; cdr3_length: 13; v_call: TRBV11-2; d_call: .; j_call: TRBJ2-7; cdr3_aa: CASSGGPSYEQYF; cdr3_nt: TGTGCCAGCAGCGGAGGGCCCTCCTACGAGCAGTACTTC